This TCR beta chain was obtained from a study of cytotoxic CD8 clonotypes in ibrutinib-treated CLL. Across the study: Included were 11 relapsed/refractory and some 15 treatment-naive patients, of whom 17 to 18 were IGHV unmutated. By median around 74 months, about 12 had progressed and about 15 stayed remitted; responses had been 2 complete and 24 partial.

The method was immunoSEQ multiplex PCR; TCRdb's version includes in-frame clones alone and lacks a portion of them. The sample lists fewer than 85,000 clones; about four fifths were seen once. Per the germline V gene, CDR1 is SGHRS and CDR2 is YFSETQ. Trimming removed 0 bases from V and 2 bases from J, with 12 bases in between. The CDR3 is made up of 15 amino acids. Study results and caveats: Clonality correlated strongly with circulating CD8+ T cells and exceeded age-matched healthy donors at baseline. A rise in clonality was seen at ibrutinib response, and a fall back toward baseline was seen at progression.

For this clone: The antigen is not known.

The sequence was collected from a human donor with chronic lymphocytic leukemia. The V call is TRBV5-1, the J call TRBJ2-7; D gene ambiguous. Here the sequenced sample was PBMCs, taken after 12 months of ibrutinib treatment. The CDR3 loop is CASSLDLTGPYEQYF. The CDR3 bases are TGCGCCAGCAGCTTGGACCTCACTGGCCCCTACGAGCAGTACTTC. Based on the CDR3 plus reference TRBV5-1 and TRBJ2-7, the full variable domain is KAGVTQTPRYLIKTRGQQVTLSCSPISGHRSVSWYQQTPGQGLQFLFEYFSETQRNKGNFPGRFSGRQFSNSRSEMNVSTLELGDSALYLCASSLDLTGPYEQYFGPGTRLTVT.